This TCR beta chain was sequenced for a study of shared clonotypes between healthy human individuals. About the research overall: Per donor, three plates held CD4 naive cells, three held CD4 memory, two held CD8 naive and one held CD8 memory.

TCRdb's copy holds only in-frame clones and misses some; the assay was immunoSEQ multiplex PCR. The table records approximately 1,000,000 clones, around 77% of them present only once. Between the trimmed V and J ends, which lost 1 base and 6 bases, there was a span of 11 bases. Germline V CDR1 and CDR2: LGHNA, YSLEER. This CDR3 is built from 14 residues. This sequence joins TRBV4-3 and TRBJ2-3, with D tentatively TRBD2 (6 bases). The origin of this receptor is a man aged 18 to 29 in good health. Some clones in this sample may be carry-over from other donors' samples. The sequenced sample consisted of memory CD4+ T cells from PBMCs. The sample's subset: CD45RA-negative fraction. The CDR3 region is CASSQGRGADTQYF. The CDR3 DNA reads as TGCGCCAGCAGCCAAGGGAGGGGTGCGGATACGCAGTATTTT.